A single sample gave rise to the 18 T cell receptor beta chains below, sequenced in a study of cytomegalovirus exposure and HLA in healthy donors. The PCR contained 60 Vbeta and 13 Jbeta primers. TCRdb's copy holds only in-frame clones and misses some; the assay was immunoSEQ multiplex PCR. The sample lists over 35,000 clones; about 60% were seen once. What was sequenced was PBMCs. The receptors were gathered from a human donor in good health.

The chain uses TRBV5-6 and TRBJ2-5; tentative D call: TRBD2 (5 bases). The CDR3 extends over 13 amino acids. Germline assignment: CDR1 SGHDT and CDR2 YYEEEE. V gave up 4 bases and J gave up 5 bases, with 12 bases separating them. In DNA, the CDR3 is TGTGCCAGCAGCCTACCTCCGGGGGAGACCCAGTACTTC. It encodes CASSLPPGETQYF.

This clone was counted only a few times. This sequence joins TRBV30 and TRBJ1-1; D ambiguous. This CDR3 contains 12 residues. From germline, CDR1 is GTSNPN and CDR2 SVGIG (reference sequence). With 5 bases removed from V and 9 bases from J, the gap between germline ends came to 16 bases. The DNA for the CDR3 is TGTGCCTGGCACATTCTTGGGCCTAAAGCTTTCTTT. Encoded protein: CAWHILGPKAFF. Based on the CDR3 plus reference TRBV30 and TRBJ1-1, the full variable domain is SQTIHQWPATLVQPVGSPLSLECTVEGTSNPNLYWYRQAAGRGLQLLFYSVGIGQISSEVPQNLSASRPQDRQFILSSKKLLLSDSGFYLCAWHILGPKAFFGQGTRLTVV.

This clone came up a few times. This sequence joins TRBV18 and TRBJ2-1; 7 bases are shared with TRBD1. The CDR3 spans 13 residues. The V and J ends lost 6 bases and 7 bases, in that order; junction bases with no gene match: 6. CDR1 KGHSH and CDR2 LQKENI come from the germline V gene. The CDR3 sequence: CASSTGINNEQFF. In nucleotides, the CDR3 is TGTGCCAGCTCGACAGGGATAAATAATGAGCAGTTCTTC.

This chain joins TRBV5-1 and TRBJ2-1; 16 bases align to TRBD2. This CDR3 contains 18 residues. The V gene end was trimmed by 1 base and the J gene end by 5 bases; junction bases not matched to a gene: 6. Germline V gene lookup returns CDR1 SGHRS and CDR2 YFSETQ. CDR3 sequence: CASSLTPGLAGGDNEQFF. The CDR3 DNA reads TGCGCCAGCAGCTTGACCCCGGGACTAGCGGGGGGGGACAATGAGCAGTTCTTC.

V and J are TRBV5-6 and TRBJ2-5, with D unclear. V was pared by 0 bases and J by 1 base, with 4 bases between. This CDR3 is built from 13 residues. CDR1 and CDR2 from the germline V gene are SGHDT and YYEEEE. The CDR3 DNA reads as TGTGCCAGCAGCTTGGGCGGCCAAGAGACCCAGTACTTC. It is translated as CASSLGGQETQYF.

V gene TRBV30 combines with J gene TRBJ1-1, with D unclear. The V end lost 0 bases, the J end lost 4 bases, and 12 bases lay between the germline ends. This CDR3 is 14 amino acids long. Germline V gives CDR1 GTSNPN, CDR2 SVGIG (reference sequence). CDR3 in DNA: TGTGCCTGGAGTGTACGGGATATCGGCACTGAAGCTTTCTTT. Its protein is CAWSVRDIGTEAFF.

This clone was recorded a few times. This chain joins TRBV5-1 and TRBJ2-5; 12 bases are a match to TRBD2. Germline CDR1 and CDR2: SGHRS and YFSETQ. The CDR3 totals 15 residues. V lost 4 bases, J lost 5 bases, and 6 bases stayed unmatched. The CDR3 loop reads CASSRLAGEGETQYF. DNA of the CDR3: TGCGCCAGCAGCCGACTAGCGGGGGAGGGGGAGACCCAGTACTTC.

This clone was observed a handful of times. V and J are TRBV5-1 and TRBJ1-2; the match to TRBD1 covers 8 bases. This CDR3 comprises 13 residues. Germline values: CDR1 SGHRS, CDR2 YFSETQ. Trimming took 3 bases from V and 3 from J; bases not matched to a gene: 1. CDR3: CASSSQGDYGYTF. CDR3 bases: TGCGCCAGCAGCTCACAGGGGGACTATGGCTACACCTTC.

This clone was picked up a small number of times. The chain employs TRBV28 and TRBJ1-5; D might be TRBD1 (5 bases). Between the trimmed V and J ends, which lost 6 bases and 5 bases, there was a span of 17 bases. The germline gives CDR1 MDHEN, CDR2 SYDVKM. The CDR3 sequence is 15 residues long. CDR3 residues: CASSRIRGTDQPQHF. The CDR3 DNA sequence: TGTGCCAGCAGCCGAATAAGGGGAACAGATCAGCCCCAGCATTTT.

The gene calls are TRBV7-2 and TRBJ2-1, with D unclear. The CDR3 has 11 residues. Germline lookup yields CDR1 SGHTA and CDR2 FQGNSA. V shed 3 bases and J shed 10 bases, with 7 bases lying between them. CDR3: CASSFRREQFF. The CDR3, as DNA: TGTGCCAGCAGCTTCCGTCGGGAGCAGTTCTTC.

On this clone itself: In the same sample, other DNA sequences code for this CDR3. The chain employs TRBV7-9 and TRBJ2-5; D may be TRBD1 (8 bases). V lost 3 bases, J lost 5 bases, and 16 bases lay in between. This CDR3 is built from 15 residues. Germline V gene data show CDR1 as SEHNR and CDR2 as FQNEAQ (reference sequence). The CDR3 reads CASSFGQGGSETQYF. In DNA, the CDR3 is TGTGCCAGCAGCTTCGGACAGGGAGGGTCGGAGACCCAGTACTTC. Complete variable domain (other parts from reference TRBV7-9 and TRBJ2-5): DTGVSQNPRHKITKRGQNVTFRCDPISEHNRLYWYRQTLGQGPEFLTYFQNEAQLEKSRLLSDRFSAERPKGSFSTLEIQRTEQGDSAMYLCASSFGQGGSETQYFGPGTRLLVL.

The CDR3 here is CASSSTTSGGTDTQYF. The CDR3 nucleotides read TGTGCCAGCAGCTCGACGACTAGCGGGGGCACAGATACGCAGTATTTT. This sequence joins TRBV11-2 and TRBJ2-3; 11 bases line up with TRBD2. The germline V gene encodes CDR1 SGHAT and CDR2 FQNNGV. With V trimmed by 4 bases and J by 1 base, 4 bases remained unmatched. The CDR3 extends over 16 amino acids.

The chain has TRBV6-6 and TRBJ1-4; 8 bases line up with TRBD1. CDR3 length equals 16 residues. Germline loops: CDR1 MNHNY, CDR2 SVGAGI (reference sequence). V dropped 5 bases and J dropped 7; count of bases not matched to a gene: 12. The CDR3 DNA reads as TGTGCCAGCAGTGACTATCCGGGACAGGCCCTTGAAAAACTGTTTTTT. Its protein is CASSDYPGQALEKLFF.

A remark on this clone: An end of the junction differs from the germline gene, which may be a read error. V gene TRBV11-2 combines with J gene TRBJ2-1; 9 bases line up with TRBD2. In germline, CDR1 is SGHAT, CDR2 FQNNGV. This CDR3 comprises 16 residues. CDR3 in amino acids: CAGRRLLAGRYNEQFF. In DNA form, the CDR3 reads TGTGCCGGCAGGAGATTACTAGCGGGCCGATACAATGAGCAGTTCTTC.

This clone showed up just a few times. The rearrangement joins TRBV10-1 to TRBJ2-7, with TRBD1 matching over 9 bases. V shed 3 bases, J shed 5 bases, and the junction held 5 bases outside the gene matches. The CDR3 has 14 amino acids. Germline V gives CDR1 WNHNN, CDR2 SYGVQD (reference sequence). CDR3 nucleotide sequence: TGCGCCAGCAGTGATGGACAGGGGTTACACGAGCAGTACTTC. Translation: CASSDGQGLHEQYF.

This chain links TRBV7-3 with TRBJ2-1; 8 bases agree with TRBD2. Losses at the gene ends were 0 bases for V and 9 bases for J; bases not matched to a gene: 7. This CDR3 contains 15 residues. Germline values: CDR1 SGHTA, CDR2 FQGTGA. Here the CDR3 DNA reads TGTGCCAGCAGCTTAACGGCACGGGGGGGCGGTGAGCAGTTCTTC. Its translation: CASSLTARGGGEQFF. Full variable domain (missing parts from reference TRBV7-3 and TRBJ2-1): GAGVSQTPSNKVTEKGKYVELRCDPISGHTALYWYRQSLGQGPEFLIYFQGTGAADDSGLPNDRFFAVRPEGSVSTLKIQRTERGDSAVYLCASSLTARGGGEQFFGPGTRLTVL.

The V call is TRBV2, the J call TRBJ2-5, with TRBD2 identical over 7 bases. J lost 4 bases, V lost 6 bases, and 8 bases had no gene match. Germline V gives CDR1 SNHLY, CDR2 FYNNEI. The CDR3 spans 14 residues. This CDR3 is CASSPSTSTETQYF. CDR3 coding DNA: TGTGCCAGCAGCCCCTCGACTAGCACAGAGACCCAGTACTTC.

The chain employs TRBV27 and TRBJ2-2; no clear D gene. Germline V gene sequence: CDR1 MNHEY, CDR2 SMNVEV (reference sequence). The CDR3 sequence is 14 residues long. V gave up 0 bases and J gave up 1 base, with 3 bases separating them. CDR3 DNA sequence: TGTGCCAGCAGTTTATCGAGGAACACCGGGGAGCTGTTTTTT. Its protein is CASSLSRNTGELFF.